This TCR beta chain was obtained from a study of shared clonotypes between healthy human individuals. Whole-study findings and limits: Naive subsets typically showed greater estimated richness than memory subsets. Naive CD4 clonotypes were shared across a few donors at around 5.4%.

In the case of this clone: Its specificity is not known.

Caucasian adults residing in Nashville, Tennessee made up all the donors. This CDR3 has 15 residues. Trimming cost V 3 bases and J 2 bases; bases outside gene matches: 7. Germline values: CDR1 SGHTA, CDR2 FQGNSA. The method was immunoSEQ multiplex PCR; TCRdb's version includes in-frame clones alone and lacks a portion of them. The data contain millions of clones, 95% of them seen just once; the ten biggest clones take up 0.1% to 0.15%. This TCR was sampled from a man aged 18-30 years in good health. The chain is built from TRBV7-2 and TRBJ2-7; 7 positions agree with TRBD1. Sequencing was carried out using naive CD4+ T cells sorted from blood. Subset indicated: CD45RA+ positively selected. In DNA, the CDR3 is TGTGCCAGCAGCTTGCCCTTAACAGGGGCCTACGAGCAGTACTTC. As protein: CASSLPLTGAYEQYF.